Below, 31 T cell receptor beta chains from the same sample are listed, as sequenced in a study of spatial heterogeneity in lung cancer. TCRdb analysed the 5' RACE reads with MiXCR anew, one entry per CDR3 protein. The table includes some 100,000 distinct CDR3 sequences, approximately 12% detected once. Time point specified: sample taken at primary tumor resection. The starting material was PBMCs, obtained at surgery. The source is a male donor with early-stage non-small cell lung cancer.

The chain's CDR3 is CASSLVAGGRQETQYF. CDR3 sequence (DNA): TGTGCCAGCAGCTTGGTAGCGGGGGGGCGCCAAGAGACCCAGTACTTC. The chain combines TRBV5-4 with TRBJ2-5; 11 nucleotides match TRBD2. The CDR3 has 16 amino acids. Trimming at V came to 0 bases and at J to 1 base, leaving 2 bases not matched to a gene. Per germline, CDR1 SGHNT and CDR2 YYREEE (reference sequence).

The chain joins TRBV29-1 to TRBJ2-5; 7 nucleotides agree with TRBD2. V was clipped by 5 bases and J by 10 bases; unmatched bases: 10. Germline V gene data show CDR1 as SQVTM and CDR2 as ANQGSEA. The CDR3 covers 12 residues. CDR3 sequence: CSVRRERGDQYF. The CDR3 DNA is TGCAGCGTTCGGCGGGAGAGAGGGGACCAGTACTTC.

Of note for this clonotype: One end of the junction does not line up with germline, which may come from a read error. CDR3 in amino acids: CASSLRQDQETQYF. CDR3 in DNA: TGTGCCAGCAGCTTAAGACAGGACCAGGAGACCCAGTACTTC. The V call is TRBV11-3, the J call TRBJ2-5; TRBD1 is a possible D gene (6 bases). Germline CDR1 and CDR2: SGHNT and YENEEA. The CDR3 loop spans 14 amino acids.

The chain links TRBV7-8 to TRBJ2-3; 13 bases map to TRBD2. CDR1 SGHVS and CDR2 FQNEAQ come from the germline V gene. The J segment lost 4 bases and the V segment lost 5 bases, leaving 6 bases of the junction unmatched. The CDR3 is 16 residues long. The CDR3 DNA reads TGTGCCAGCAGCGAACGACTAGCGGGAGGACCAGATACGCAGTATTTT. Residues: CASSERLAGGPDTQYF.

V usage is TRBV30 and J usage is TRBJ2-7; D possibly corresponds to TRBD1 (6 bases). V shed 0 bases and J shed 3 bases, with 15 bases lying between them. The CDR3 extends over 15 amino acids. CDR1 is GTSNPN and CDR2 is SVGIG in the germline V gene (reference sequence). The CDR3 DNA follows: TGTGCCTGGAGTGTAATGGACAGCATGATCTACGAGCAGTACTTC. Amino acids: CAWSVMDSMIYEQYF. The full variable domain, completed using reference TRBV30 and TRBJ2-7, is SQTIHQWPATLVQPVGSPLSLECTVEGTSNPNLYWYRQAAGRGLQLLFYSVGIGQISSEVPQNLSASRPQDRQFILSSKKLLLSDSGFYLCAWSVMDSMIYEQYFGPGTRLTVT.

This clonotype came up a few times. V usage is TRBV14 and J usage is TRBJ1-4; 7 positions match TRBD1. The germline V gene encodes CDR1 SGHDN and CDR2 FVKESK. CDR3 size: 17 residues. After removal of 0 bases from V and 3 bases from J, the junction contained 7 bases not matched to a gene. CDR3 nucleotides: TGTGCCAGCAGCCAAGATGATGCGGGACAGTCTAATGAAAAACTGTTTTTT. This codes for CASSQDDAGQSNEKLFF.

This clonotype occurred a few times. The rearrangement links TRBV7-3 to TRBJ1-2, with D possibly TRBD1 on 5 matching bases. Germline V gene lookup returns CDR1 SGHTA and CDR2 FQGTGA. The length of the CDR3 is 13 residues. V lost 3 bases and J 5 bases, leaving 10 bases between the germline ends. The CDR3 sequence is CASSFDSQYGYTF. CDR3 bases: TGTGCCAGCAGCTTCGACAGCCAGTATGGCTACACCTTC.

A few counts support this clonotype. CDR3 in amino acids: CASSLTSEQFF. The DNA for the CDR3 is TGTGCCAGCAGCTTAACTAGCGAGCAGTTCTTC. The chain couples TRBV11-1 to TRBJ2-1; TRBD2 might be the D (6 bases). Per germline, CDR1 SGHAT and CDR2 FQDESV (reference sequence). Trimming removed 2 bases from V and 10 bases from J, with 6 bases in between. The CDR3 has 11 amino acids.

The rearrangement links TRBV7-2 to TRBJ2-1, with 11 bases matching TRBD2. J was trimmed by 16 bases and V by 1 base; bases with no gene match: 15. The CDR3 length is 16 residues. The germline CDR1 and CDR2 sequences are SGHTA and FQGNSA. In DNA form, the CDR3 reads TGTGCCAGCAGCTTAGTGTTAGGACTAGCGGGCGGAGGTGGATTCTTC. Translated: CASSLVLGLAGGGGFF.

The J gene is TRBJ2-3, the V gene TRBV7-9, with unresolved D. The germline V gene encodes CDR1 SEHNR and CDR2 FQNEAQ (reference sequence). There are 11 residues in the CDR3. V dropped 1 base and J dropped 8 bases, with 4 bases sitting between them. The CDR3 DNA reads TGTGCCAGCAGCTTAGTGAGTACGCAGTATTTT. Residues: CASSLVSTQYF.

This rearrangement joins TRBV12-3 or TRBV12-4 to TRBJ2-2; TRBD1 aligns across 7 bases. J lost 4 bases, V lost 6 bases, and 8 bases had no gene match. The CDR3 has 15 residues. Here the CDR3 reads CASSRRQGTTGELFF. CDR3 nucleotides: TGTGCCAGCAGCAGACGACAGGGAACCACCGGGGAGCTGTTTTTT.

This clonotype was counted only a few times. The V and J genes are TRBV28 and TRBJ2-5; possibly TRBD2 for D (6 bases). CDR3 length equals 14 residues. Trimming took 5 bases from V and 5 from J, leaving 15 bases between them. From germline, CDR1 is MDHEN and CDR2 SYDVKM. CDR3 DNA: TGTGCCAGCAGTCCTCTCCTAGCGAGGGAGACCCAGTACTTC. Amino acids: CASSPLLARETQYF.

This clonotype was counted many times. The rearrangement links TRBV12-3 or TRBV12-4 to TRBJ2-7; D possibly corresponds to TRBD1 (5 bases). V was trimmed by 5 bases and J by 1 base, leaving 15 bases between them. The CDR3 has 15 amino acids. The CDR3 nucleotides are TGTGCCAGCAGTACAACAGGCCCGAAGTCCTACGAGCAGTACTTC. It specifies CASSTTGPKSYEQYF.

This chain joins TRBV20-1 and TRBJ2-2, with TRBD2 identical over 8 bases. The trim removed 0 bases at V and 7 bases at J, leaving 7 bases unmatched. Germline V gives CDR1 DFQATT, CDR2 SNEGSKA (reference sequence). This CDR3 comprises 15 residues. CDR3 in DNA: TGCAGTGCTAGAGATGTTAGCGGGAACGTCGGGGAGCTGTTTTTT. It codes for CSARDVSGNVGELFF.

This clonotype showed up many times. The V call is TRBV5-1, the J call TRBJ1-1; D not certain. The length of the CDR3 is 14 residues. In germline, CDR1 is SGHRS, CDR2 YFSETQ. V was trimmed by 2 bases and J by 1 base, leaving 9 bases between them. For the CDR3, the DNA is TGCGCCAGCAGCTTCTCCATCCAGAACACTGAAGCTTTCTTT. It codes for CASSFSIQNTEAFF.

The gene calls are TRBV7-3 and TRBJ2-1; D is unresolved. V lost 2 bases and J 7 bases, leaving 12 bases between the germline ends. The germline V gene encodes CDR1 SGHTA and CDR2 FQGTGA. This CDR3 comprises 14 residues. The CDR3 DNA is TGTGCCAGCAGCTTACCCCCATCGGGTAATGAGCAGTTCTTC. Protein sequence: CASSLPPSGNEQFF.

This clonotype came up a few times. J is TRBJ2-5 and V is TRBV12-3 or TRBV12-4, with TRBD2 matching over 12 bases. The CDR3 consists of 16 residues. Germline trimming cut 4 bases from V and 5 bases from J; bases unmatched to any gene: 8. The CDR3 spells CASSSGLAGLGETQYF. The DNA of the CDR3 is TGTGCCAGCAGTTCCGGACTAGCGGGGCTGGGGGAGACCCAGTACTTC.

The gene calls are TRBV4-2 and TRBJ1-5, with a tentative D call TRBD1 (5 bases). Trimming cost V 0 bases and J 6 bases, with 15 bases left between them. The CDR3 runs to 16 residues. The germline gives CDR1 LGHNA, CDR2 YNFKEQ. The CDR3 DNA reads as TGTGCCAGCAGCCAAGATACGGGGGGGGTCGGTCAGCCCCAGCATTTT. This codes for CASSQDTGGVGQPQHF.

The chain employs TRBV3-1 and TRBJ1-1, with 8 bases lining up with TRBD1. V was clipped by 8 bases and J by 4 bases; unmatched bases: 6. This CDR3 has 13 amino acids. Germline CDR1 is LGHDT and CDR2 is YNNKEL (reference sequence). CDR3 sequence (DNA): TGTGCCAGCGGAGGAACAGGGGGCACTGAAGCTTTCTTT. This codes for CASGGTGGTEAFF.

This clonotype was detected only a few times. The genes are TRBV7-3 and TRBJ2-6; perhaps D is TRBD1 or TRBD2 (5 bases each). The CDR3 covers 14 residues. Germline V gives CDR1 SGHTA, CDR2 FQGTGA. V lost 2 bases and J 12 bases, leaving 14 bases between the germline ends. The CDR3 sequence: CASSLWDGAGVLTF. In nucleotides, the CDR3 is TGTGCCAGCAGCTTATGGGACGGTGCCGGCGTCCTGACTTTC.

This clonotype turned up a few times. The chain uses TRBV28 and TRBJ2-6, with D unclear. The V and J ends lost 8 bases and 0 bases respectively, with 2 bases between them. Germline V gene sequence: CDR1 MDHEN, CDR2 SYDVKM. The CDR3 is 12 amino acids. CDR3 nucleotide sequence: TGTGCCAGCGTCTCTGGGGCCAACGTCCTGACTTTC. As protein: CASVSGANVLTF.

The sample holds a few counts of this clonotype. The CDR3 spells CATSRSGTPDNEQFF. CDR3 coding DNA: TGTGCCACCAGCAGATCCGGGACACCCGACAATGAGCAGTTCTTC. The chain employs TRBV15 and TRBJ2-1, with D possibly matching TRBD1 (6 bases). The CDR3 spans 15 residues. Germline V CDR1 and CDR2: LNHNV, YYDKDF (reference sequence). Trimming left V 2 bases short and J 5 bases short, with 13 bases between.

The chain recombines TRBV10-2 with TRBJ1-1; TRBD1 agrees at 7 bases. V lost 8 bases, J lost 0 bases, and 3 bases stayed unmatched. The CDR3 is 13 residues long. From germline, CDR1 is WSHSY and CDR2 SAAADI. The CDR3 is CASQGGLNTEAFF. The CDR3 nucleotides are TGCGCCAGCCAAGGGGGCCTGAACACTGAAGCTTTCTTT.

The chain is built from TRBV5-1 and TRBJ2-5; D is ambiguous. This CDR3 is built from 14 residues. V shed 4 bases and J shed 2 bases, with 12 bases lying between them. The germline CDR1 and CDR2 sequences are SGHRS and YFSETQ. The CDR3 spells CASSIDGEQETQYF. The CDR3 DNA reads TGCGCCAGCAGCATTGACGGAGAACAAGAGACCCAGTACTTC.

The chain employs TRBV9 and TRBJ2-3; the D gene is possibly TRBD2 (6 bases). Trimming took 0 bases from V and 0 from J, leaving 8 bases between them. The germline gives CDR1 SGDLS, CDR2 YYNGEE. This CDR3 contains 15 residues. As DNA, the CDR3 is TGTGCCAGCAGCGTAGCGGGAGTGAGCACAGATACGCAGTATTTT. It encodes CASSVAGVSTDTQYF.

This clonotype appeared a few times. This CDR3 reads CSARDVRTGVRTEAFF. The DNA for the CDR3 is TGCAGTGCTAGAGACGTTCGGACAGGGGTTCGTACTGAAGCTTTCTTT. The V gene is TRBV20-1, the J gene TRBJ1-1; TRBD1 matches at 9 bases. Germline CDR1 reads DFQATT; CDR2 reads SNEGSKA (reference sequence). J lost 5 bases, V lost 0 bases, and 10 bases had no gene match. The CDR3 totals 16 residues.

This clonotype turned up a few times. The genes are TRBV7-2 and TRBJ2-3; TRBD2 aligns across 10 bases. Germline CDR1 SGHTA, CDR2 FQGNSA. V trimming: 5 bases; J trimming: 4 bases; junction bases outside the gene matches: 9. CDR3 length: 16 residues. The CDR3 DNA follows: TGTGCCAGCAGCCCACAGCGGGGGGGTCGTGCAGATACGCAGTATTTT. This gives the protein CASSPQRGGRADTQYF.

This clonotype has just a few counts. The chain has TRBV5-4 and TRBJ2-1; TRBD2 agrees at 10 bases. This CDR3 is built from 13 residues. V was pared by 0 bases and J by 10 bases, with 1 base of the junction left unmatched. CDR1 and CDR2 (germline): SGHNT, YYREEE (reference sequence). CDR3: CASSLGSGREQFF. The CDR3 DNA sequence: TGTGCCAGCAGCTTGGGTAGCGGGAGGGAGCAGTTCTTC.

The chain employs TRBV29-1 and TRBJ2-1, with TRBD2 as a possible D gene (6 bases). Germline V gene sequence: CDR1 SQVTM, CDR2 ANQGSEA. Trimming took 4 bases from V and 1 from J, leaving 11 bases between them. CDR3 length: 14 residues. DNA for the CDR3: TGCAGCGTTGTTCCTAGCGTGTCCTACAATGAGCAGTTCTTC. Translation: CSVVPSVSYNEQFF.

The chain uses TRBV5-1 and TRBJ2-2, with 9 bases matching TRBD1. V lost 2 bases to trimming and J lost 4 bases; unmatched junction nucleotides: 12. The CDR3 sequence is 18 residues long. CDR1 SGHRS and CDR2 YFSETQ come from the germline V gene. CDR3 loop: CASSFGAKGQGLTGELFF. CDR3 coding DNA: TGCGCCAGCAGCTTTGGGGCGAAGGGACAGGGACTCACCGGGGAGCTGTTTTTT.

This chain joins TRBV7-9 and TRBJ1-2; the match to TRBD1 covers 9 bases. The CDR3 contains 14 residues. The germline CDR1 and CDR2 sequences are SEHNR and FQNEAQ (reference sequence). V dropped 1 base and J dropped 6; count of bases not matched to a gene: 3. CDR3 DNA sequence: TGTGCCAGCAGCTTAGGGACAGGGGCAAATGGCTACACCTTC. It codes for CASSLGTGANGYTF.